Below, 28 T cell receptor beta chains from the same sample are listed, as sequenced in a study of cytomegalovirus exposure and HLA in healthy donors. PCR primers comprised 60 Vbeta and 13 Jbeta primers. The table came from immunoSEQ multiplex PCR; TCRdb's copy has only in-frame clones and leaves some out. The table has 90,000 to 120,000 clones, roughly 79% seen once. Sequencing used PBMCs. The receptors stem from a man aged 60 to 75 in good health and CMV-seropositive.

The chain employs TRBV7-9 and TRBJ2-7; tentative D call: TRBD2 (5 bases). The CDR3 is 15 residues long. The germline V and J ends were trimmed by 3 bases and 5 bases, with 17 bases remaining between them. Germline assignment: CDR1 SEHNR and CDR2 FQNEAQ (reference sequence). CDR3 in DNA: TGTGCCAGCAGCTTTCGAGGGCAGCTGTACCACGAGCAGTACTTC. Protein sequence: CASSFRGQLYHEQYF.

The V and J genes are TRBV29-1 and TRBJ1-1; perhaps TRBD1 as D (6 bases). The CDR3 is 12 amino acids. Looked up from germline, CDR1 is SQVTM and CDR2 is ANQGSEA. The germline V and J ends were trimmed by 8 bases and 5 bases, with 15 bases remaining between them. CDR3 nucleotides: TGCAGCCCAAGGGGGAATAGAACTGAAGCTTTCTTT. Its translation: CSPRGNRTEAFF.

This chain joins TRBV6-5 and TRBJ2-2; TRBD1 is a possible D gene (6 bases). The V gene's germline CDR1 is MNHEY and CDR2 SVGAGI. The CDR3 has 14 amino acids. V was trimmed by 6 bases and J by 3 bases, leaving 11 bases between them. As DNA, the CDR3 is TGTGCCAGCAGAACAGGGACGTACACCGGGGAGCTGTTTTTT. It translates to CASRTGTYTGELFF.

CDR3: CASSLAGTSGGYEQYF. Written as DNA, the CDR3 is TGCGCCAGCAGCTTGGCGGGGACTAGCGGGGGCTACGAGCAGTACTTC. This chain joins TRBV5-1 and TRBJ2-7; 14 positions match TRBD2. Per the germline V gene, CDR1 is SGHRS and CDR2 is YFSETQ. Trimming cost V 0 bases and J 3 bases; bases outside gene matches: 2. The CDR3 is made up of 16 amino acids.

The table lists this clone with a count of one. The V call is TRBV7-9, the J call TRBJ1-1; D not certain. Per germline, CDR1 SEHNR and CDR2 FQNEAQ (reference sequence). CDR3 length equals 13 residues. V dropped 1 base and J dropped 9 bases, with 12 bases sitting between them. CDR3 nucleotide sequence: TGTGCCAGCAGCTTAGTAACACGCGGGAAAGCTTTCTTT. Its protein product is CASSLVTRGKAFF.

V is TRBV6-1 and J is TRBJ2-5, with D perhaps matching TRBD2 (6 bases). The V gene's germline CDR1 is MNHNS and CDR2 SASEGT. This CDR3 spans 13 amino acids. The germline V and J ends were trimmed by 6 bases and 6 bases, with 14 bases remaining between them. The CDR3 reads CASRESGGQTQYF. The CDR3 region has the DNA TGTGCCAGCAGAGAGAGTGGAGGGCAGACCCAGTACTTC.

CDR3 DNA: TGTGCCAGCGGGTGGGCAGAAGGCTACGAGCAGTACTTC. Protein: CASGWAEGYEQYF. This sequence joins TRBV21-1 and TRBJ2-7; the table's D call TRBD1 went unverified against the DNA. TRBV21-1 counts as a pseudogene. CDR3 size: 13 residues.

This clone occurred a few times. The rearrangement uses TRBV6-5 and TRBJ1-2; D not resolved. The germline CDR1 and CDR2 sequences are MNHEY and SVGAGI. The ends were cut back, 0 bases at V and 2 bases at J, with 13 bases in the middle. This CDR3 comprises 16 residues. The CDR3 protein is CASSYSRSRGNYGYTF. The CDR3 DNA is TGTGCCAGCAGTTACTCCCGGTCCCGAGGGAACTATGGCTACACCTTC.

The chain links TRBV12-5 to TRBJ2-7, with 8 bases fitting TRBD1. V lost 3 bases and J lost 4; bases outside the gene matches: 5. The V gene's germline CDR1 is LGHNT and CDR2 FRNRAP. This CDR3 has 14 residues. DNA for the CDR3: TGTGCTAGTGGTTTAAACAGGGGGATATACGAGCAGTACTTC. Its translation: CASGLNRGIYEQYF. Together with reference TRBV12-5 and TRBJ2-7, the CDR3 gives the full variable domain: DARVTQTPRHKVTEMGQEVTMRCQPILGHNTVFWYRQTMMQGLELLAYFRNRAPLDDSGMPKDRFSAEMPDATLATLKIQPSEPRDSAVYFCASGLNRGIYEQYFGPGTRLTVT.

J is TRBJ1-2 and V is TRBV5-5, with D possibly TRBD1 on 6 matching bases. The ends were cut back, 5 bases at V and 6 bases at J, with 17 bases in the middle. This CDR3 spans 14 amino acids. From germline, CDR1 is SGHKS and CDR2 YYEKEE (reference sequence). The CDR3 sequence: CASSFRGEGNGYTF. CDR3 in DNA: TGTGCCAGCAGTTTCAGGGGAGAGGGGAATGGCTACACCTTC. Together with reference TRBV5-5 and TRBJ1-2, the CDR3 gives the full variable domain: DAGVTQSPTHLIKTRGQQVTLRCSPISGHKSVSWYQQVLGQGPQFIFQYYEKEERGRGNFPDRFSARQFPNYSSELNVNALLLGDSALYLCASSFRGEGNGYTFGSGTRLTVV.

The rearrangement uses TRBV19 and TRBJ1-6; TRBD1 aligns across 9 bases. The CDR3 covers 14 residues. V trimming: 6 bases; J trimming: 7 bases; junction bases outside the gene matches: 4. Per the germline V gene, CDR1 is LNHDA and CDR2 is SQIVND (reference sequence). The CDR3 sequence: CASRTGTGNSPLHF. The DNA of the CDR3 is TGTGCCAGTAGAACCGGGACAGGGAATTCACCCCTCCACTTT.

CDR3 loop: CASRGQSLNTEAFF. The DNA of the CDR3 is TGTGCCAGCAGGGGACAGAGCCTGAACACTGAAGCTTTCTTT. This sequence joins TRBV7-9 and TRBJ1-1, with TRBD1 matching 7 bases. J gave up 0 bases and V 6 bases, and 4 bases lay outside the gene matches. The CDR3 loop spans 14 amino acids. Germline-derived CDR1 and CDR2 are SEHNR and FQNEAQ (reference sequence).

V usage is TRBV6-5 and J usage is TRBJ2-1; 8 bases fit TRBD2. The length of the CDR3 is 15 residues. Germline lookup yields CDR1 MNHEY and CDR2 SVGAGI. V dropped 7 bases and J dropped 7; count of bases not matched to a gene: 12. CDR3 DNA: TGTGCCAGCAACCCCCACAGCGGGGGTGGGAATGAGCAGTTCTTC. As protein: CASNPHSGGGNEQFF.

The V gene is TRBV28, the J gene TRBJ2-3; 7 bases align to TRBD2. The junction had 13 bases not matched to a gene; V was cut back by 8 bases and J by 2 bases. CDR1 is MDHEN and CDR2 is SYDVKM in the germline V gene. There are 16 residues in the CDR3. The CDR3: CASLAASAGNTDTQYF. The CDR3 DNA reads TGTGCCAGCCTAGCGGCGTCGGCGGGGAACACAGATACGCAGTATTTT. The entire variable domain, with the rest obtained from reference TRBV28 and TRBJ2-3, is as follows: DVKVTQSSRYLVKRTGEKVFLECVQDMDHENMFWYRQDPGLGLRLIYFSYDVKMKEKGDIPEGYSVSREKKERFSLILESASTNQTSMYLCASLAASAGNTDTQYFGPGTRLTVL.

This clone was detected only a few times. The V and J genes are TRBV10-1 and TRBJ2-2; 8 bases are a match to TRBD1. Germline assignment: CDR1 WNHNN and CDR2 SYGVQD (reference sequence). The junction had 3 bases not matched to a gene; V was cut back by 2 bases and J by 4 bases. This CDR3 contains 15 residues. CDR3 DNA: TGCGCCAGCAGTGAGGAGGACAGGGTCACCGGGGAGCTGTTTTTT. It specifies CASSEEDRVTGELFF.

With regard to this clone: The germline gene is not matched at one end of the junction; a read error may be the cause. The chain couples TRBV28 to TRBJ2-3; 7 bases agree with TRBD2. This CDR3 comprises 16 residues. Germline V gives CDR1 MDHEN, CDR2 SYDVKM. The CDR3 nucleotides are TGTGCCGGCAGCTTGCCGGGACTAACCCATCGAGATACGCAGTATTTT. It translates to CAGSLPGLTHRDTQYF.

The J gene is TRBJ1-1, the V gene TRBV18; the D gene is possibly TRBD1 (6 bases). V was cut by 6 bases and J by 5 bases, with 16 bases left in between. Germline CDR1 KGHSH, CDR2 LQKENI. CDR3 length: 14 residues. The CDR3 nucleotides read TGTGCCAGCTCGGACCGGGACAAGGGAACTGAAGCTTTCTTT. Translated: CASSDRDKGTEAFF.

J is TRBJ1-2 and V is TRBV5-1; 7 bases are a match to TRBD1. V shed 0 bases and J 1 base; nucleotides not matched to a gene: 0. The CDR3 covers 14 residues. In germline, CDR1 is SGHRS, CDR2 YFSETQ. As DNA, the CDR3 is TGCGCCAGCAGCTTGGACAGGGGTAACTATGGCTACACCTTC. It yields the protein CASSLDRGNYGYTF.

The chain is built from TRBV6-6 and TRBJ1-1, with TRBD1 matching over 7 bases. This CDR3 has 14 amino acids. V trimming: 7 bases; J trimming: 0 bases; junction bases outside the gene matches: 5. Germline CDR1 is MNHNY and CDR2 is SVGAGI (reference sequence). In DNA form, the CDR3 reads TGTGCCAGCATCGCCGGGACAGTGAACACTGAAGCTTTCTTT. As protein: CASIAGTVNTEAFF.

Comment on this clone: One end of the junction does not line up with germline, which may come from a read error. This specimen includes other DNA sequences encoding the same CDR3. The CDR3 region has the DNA TGTTCCAGCAGCTCAGGGGCCGGGGAGCTGTTTTTT. Its protein product is CSSSSGAGELFF. The chain joins TRBV7-9 to TRBJ2-2; the D gene is possibly TRBD1 (6 bases). The CDR3 spans 12 residues. Germline loops: CDR1 SEHNR, CDR2 FQNEAQ (reference sequence).

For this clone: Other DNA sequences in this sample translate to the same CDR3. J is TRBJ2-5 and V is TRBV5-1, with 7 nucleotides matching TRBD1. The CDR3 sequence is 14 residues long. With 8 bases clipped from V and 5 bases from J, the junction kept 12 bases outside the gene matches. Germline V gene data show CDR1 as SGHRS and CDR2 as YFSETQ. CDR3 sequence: CASSMQGDGETQYF. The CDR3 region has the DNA TGCGCCAGTAGCATGCAGGGGGACGGGGAGACCCAGTACTTC.

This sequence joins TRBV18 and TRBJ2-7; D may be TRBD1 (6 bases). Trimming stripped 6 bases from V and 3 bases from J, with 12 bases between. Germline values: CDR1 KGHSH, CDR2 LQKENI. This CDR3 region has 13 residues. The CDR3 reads CASSLGQNYEQYF. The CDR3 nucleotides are TGTGCCAGCTCCCTGGGACAAAACTACGAGCAGTACTTC.

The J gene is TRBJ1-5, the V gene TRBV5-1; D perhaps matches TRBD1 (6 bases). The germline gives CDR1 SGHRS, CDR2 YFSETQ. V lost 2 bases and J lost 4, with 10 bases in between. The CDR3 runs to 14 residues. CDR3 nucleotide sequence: TGCGCCAGCAGCTTAGGGGGTGGTAATCAGCCCCAGCATTTT. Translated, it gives CASSLGGGNQPQHF.

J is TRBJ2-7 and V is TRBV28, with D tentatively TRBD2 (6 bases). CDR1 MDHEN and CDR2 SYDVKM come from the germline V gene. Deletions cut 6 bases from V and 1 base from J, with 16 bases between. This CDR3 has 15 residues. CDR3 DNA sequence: TGTGCCAGCAGATCATTCCGGGACTCTTCCTACGAGCAGTACTTC. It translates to CASRSFRDSSYEQYF.

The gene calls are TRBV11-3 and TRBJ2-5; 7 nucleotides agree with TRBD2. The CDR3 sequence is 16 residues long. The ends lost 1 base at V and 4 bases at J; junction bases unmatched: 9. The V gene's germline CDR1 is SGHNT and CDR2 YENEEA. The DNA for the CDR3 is TGTGCCAGCAGCTTAGGAGTGGAGGGAGGGAGAGAGACCCAGTACTTC. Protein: CASSLGVEGGRETQYF.

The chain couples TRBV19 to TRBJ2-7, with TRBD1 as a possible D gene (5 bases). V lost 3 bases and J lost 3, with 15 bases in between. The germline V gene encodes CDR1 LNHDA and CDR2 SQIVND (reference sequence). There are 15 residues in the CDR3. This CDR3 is CASSIEGALFYEQYF. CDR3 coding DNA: TGTGCCAGTAGTATTGAAGGGGCTCTATTCTACGAGCAGTACTTC.

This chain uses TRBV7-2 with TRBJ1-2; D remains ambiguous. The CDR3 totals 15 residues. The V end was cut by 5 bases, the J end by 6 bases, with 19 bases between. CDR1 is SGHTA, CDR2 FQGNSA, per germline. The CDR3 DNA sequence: TGTGCCAGCAGCCCTTATATTGCCGGTGGAGATGGCTACACCTTC. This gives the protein CASSPYIAGGDGYTF.

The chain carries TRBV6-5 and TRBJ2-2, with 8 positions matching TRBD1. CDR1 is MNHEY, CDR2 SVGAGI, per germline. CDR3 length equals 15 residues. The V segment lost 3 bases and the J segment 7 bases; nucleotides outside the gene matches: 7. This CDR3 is CASSYMDRAGGELFF. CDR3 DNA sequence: TGTGCCAGCAGTTATATGGACAGGGCCGGCGGGGAGCTGTTTTTT.